What follows is one T cell receptor (beta chain) and its context. The CDR3 consists of 15 residues. The J segment lost 2 bases and the V segment lost 5 bases, leaving 6 bases of the junction unmatched. CDR1 and CDR2 (germline): SEHNR, FQNEAQ (reference sequence). The data belong to a study of identical twins. All donors were healthy, and all were Caucasian. Via MiXCR, TCRdb re-called the 5' RACE reads, giving one row per CDR3 protein. The data contain just over 500,000 distinct CDR3 sequences, approximately 22% of them singletons. The sample was also reused in another study, on T cells expressing NK-cell markers. That source reports: The share of CD8+ T cells held by dominant NKG2C+ clonotypes was roughly 1.0-7.5% in 5 or 6 donors.

V usage is TRBV7-9 and J usage is TRBJ2-1; 7 positions agree with TRBD1. Sequenced sample: CD4+ T cells sorted from blood. This sequence was found in a woman aged 18-29 years in good health. The CDR3 DNA follows: TGTGCCAGCAGCACCAGGGACAGAGCCTACAATGAGCAGTTCTTC. It encodes CASSTRDRAYNEQFF. Full variable domain (remainder filled in from reference TRBV7-9 and TRBJ2-1): DTGVSQNPRHKITKRGQNVTFRCDPISEHNRLYWYRQTLGQGPEFLTYFQNEAQLEKSRLLSDRFSAERPKGSFSTLEIQRTEQGDSAMYLCASSTRDRAYNEQFFGPGTRLTVL.